The sequence of this TCR beta chain was determined in a study of T cells in Graves' hyperthyroidism and ophthalmopathy. The source material, RNA transcripts, was used to amplify TCR beta CDR3 regions. When the TCR CDR3 underwent first-round RT-PCR, the HTBI primer set was used. TCRdb independently ran MiXCR on the multiplex PCR reads; one entry per CDR3 protein. The top ten hold about 38% of the sample, which has fewer than 450,000 distinct CDR3 sequences, approximately 17% seen once. This clonotype came up a few times. The V end lost 7 bases, the J end lost 7 bases, and 8 bases lay between the germline ends. The CDR3 totals 12 residues. Per the germline V gene, CDR1 is MDHEN and CDR2 is SYDVKM.

The chain employs TRBV28 and TRBJ1-6; D gene unclear. The sequenced material came from blood. The clonotype comes from a man aged 18 to 30 with Graves' ophthalmopathy. The CDR3 loop is CASKVLNSPLHF. The CDR3 bases are TGTGCCAGCAAGGTACTCAATTCACCCCTCCACTTT.